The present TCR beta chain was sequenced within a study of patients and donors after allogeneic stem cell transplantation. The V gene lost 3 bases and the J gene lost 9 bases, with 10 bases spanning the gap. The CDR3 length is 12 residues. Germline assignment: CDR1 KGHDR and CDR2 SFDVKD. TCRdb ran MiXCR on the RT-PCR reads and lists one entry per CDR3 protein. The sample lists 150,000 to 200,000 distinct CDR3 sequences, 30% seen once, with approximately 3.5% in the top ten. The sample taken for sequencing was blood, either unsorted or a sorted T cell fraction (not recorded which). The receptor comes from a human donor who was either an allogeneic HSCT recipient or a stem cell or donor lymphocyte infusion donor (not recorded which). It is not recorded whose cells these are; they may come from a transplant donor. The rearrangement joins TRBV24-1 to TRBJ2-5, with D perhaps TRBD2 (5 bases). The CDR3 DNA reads TGTGCCACCAGTGATCGGGGTATGGCCCAGTACTTC. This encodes CATSDRGMAQYF.